The 21 T cell receptor beta chains given below trace back to one sample, sequenced in a study of response to subunit inactivated influenza vaccine. TCRdb ran MiXCR on the RT-PCR reads and lists one entry per CDR3 protein. The sample records around 580,000 distinct CDR3 sequences, about 14% being singletons. This specimen was PBMCs from blood, taken less than 13 days after vaccination. These receptor sequences come from a man in his fifties who received an inactivated influenza vaccine.

This clonotype was seen repeatedly, ten times or more. The rearrangement links TRBV27 to TRBJ2-1; TRBD1 might be the D (6 bases). Trimming pared 2 bases from V and 4 bases from J, leaving 6 bases between. The germline CDR1 and CDR2 sequences are MNHEY and SMNVEV (reference sequence). This CDR3 comprises 13 residues. This CDR3 reads CASSLQGYNEQFF. The CDR3 DNA reads as TGTGCCAGCAGTTTACAGGGGTACAATGAGCAGTTCTTC.

As for this clonotype: A much bigger clone sits one base away, suggesting this may be a read error. V gene TRBV5-1 combines with J gene TRBJ2-1; 10 bases are a match to TRBD2. Germline CDR1 is SGHRS and CDR2 is YFSETQ. The CDR3 length is 15 residues. The CDR3 sequence: CATSLLSGGADEQFF. The CDR3 DNA follows: TGCGCCACCAGCTTGTTAAGCGGGGGGGCGGATGAGCAGTTCTTC.

The chain combines TRBV12-3 or TRBV12-4 with TRBJ1-5; D is possibly TRBD1 (5 bases). The ends were cut back, 8 bases at V and 9 bases at J, with 17 bases in the middle. The CDR3 has 13 residues. The CDR3 DNA follows: TGTGCCAGCGGGGACGGGACCTCTCGGCCCCAGCATTTT. It is translated as CASGDGTSRPQHF.

This clonotype showed up just a few times. The V and J genes are TRBV28 and TRBJ2-1, with D possibly called TRBD1 or TRBD2 (5 bases each). Germline CDR1 reads MDHEN; CDR2 reads SYDVKM. Trimming left V 7 bases short and J 7 bases short, with 20 bases between. This CDR3 comprises 15 residues. DNA of the CDR3: TGTGCCAGCATGGGGGTGGGAGCCCTTGGGAATGAGCAGTTCTTC. Encoded protein: CASMGVGALGNEQFF.

The chain couples TRBV7-9 to TRBJ2-1; 14 nucleotides match TRBD2. The CDR3 contains 16 residues. V shed 1 base and J 7 bases; nucleotides not matched to a gene: 3. Per the germline V gene, CDR1 is SEHNR and CDR2 is FQNEAQ (reference sequence). CDR3 amino acids: CASSLGWTSGRNEQFF. The CDR3 nucleotides read TGTGCCAGCAGCTTAGGCTGGACTAGCGGGAGGAATGAGCAGTTCTTC.

This clonotype was detected a few times. The gene calls are TRBV4-3 and TRBJ2-7; 7 bases align to TRBD2. Germline V gene sequence: CDR1 LGHNA, CDR2 YSLEER. The CDR3 has 16 amino acids. The V gene end was trimmed by 4 bases and the J gene end by 4 bases; junction bases not matched to a gene: 13. In DNA, the CDR3 is TGCGCCAGCAGCCGAAGCCTGGGACTATTCAATTACGAGCAGTACTTC. Translated: CASSRSLGLFNYEQYF.

This clonotype was seen only a few times. The chain carries TRBV20-1 and TRBJ2-3, with D possibly TRBD2 on 6 matching bases. The ends were cut back, 5 bases at V and 0 bases at J, with 15 bases in the middle. The CDR3 has 15 residues. Germline CDR1 DFQATT, CDR2 SNEGSKA (reference sequence). The CDR3 loop reads CSAPEGRKSTDTQYF. The CDR3 coding sequence is TGCAGTGCTCCGGAGGGCCGGAAGAGCACAGATACGCAGTATTTT.

The table lists this clonotype with a few counts. The genes are TRBV28 and TRBJ2-7; possibly TRBD1 for D (6 bases). Germline values: CDR1 MDHEN, CDR2 SYDVKM. The CDR3 has 14 residues. Trimming shortened V by 6 bases and J by 5 bases, and 17 bases separated the two germline ends. The CDR3 nucleotides read TGTGCCAGCAGCAACACAGGGAATCCCAACGAGCAGTACTTC. Protein sequence: CASSNTGNPNEQYF.

The chain employs TRBV18 and TRBJ2-7; 9 bases are shared with TRBD2. V shed 4 bases and J 3 bases; nucleotides not matched to a gene: 4. CDR1 is KGHSH and CDR2 is LQKENI in the germline V gene. The CDR3 runs to 14 residues. Written as DNA, the CDR3 is TGTGCCAGCTCACGACTAGCGGACATCTACGAGCAGTACTTC. Translating it yields CASSRLADIYEQYF.

This clonotype was observed many times. The rearrangement uses TRBV29-1 and TRBJ1-2, with 9 bases aligning to TRBD1. The CDR3 is 14 residues long. The ends lost 6 bases at V and 0 bases at J; junction bases unmatched: 5. Germline V CDR1 and CDR2: SQVTM, ANQGSEA. The CDR3 loop is CSVTGQGTNYGYTF. Here the CDR3 DNA reads TGCAGCGTCACGGGACAGGGTACTAACTATGGCTACACCTTC.

The CDR3 sequence is CASSSWSADTQYF. The CDR3 bases are TGTGCCAGCAGCTCATGGAGTGCAGATACGCAGTATTTT. The J gene is TRBJ2-3, the V gene TRBV3-1; no reliable D call. The CDR3 consists of 13 residues. Trimming removed 5 bases at V and 4 bases at J, with 10 bases between. Per the germline V gene, CDR1 is LGHDT and CDR2 is YNNKEL (reference sequence).

This clonotype has only a few counts. The chain links TRBV18 to TRBJ2-7; TRBD1 might be the D (6 bases). The CDR3 has 13 residues. Deletions cut 7 bases from V and 0 bases from J, with 10 bases between. The germline CDR1 and CDR2 sequences are KGHSH and LQKENI. Written as DNA, the CDR3 is TGTGCCAGCTGGTCGGACAGCTCCTACGAGCAGTACTTC. Its protein is CASWSDSSYEQYF.

About this clonotype: A much larger clone lies a single base off, so this may be a read error. The chain is built from TRBV7-2 and TRBJ2-7; 9 bases map to TRBD1. CDR3 length equals 15 residues. Unmatched junction bases numbered 4, after V lost 3 bases and J lost 1 base. The germline V gene encodes CDR1 SGHTA and CDR2 FQGNSA. CDR3 bases: TGTGCCAGCAGCTTCGCCGGGACAGGGTCCTACGAGCAGTACTTC. Translation: CASSFAGTGSYEQYF.

This clonotype showed up just a few times. This chain uses TRBV11-3 with TRBJ2-1; either TRBD1 or TRBD2 may fit D (5 bases each). Germline V CDR1 and CDR2: SGHNT, YENEEA. V lost 5 bases and J 9 bases, leaving 23 bases between the germline ends. The CDR3 spans 16 residues. CDR3 amino acids: CASSPGISGGNGEQFF. The CDR3 DNA follows: TGTGCCAGCAGCCCCGGGATCAGTGGGGGAAACGGTGAGCAGTTCTTC.

This clonotype was observed a few times. This chain joins TRBV20-1 and TRBJ2-3; 7 bases are a match to TRBD1. This CDR3 region has 17 residues. The junction had 9 bases not matched to a gene; V was cut back by 0 bases and J by 0 bases. The germline CDR1 and CDR2 sequences are DFQATT and SNEGSKA (reference sequence). This chain's CDR3 is CSARDPGQFSSTDTQYF. Here the CDR3 DNA reads TGCAGTGCTAGAGATCCGGGACAGTTTTCTAGCACAGATACGCAGTATTTT.

The chain employs TRBV18 and TRBJ2-7; 8 nucleotides align to TRBD2. In germline, CDR1 is KGHSH, CDR2 LQKENI. CDR3 length: 16 residues. The ends lost 0 bases at V and 2 bases at J; junction bases unmatched: 6. CDR3 DNA sequence: TGTGCCAGCTCACCACCGGGCACTAGCGGAACCTACGAGCAGTACTTC. Its protein product is CASSPPGTSGTYEQYF.

Concerning this clonotype: This may be a read error: a much more frequent sequence differs by one nucleotide. V is TRBV4-2 and J is TRBJ2-7, with TRBD2 matching over 8 bases. There are 14 residues in the CDR3. Per germline, CDR1 LGHNA and CDR2 YNFKEQ. The CDR3 bases are TGTGCCACCAGCCGCGAGCGGGGGTTATACGAGCAGTACTTC. This sequence encodes CATSRERGLYEQYF.

In this sample, this clonotype turned up once. The chain has TRBV28 and TRBJ2-3; D gene uncertain. Germline assignment: CDR1 MDHEN and CDR2 SYDVKM. Trimming took 5 bases from V and 3 from J, leaving 15 bases between them. The CDR3 runs 15 residues. DNA for the CDR3: TGTGCCAGCAGTGCACCCTCAGGTGGGACAGATACGCAGTATTTT. This sequence encodes CASSAPSGGTDTQYF.

J is TRBJ2-7 and V is TRBV10-3; no reliable D call. Trimming left V 11 bases short and J 0 bases short, with 8 bases between. The CDR3 runs to 11 residues. Germline CDR1 reads ENHRY; CDR2 reads SYGVKD. CDR3 coding DNA: TGTGCCGCGAAAGACTCCTACGAGCAGTACTTC. This gives the protein CAAKDSYEQYF.

The chain couples TRBV6-1 to TRBJ2-7, with 12 bases lining up with TRBD2. The V gene's germline CDR1 is MNHNS and CDR2 SASEGT. CDR3 length: 19 residues. Germline trimming cut 8 bases from V and 5 bases from J; bases unmatched to any gene: 22. CDR3 loop: CASQRQSWLAGGPGDEQYF. DNA of the CDR3: TGTGCCAGCCAACGCCAGAGTTGGCTAGCGGGAGGGCCTGGGGACGAGCAGTACTTC.

The chain joins TRBV4-1 to TRBJ2-7, with 10 nucleotides matching TRBD2. Germline assignment: CDR1 MGHRA and CDR2 YSYEKL. The CDR3 contains 16 residues. Germline trimming cut 4 bases from V and 1 base from J; bases unmatched to any gene: 7. The CDR3 region is CASSLRTSGGSYEQYF. In nucleotides, the CDR3 is TGCGCCAGCAGCCTCCGGACTAGCGGCGGTTCCTACGAGCAGTACTTC.